These 2 T cell receptor beta chains originate from one sample sequenced in a study of breast tumors, draining lymph nodes, adjacent tissues (TCRdb year 2016). Libraries came from multiplex PCR. The sequencer listed for this sample is Illumina HiSeq 2000. TCRdb trimmed public reads at Q25 via fastp, called clones via MiXCR and kept in-frame beta chains. CDR3 protein duplicates are merged, each entry listing the most common genes and DNA. The sample table holds 50,000 to 75,000 distinct CDR3 sequences, of which around 52% were seen once. The ten largest clones capture roughly a fifth of the sample. The source material was breast tumor tissue. The origin of the receptors is a female donor with breast cancer. Some clones in this sample may be carry-over from other donors' samples.

V gene TRBV6-2 or TRBV6-3 combines with J gene TRBJ2-7, with TRBD2 matching over 9 bases. This CDR3 region has 11 residues. V lost 5 bases, J lost 7 bases, and 0 bases stayed unmatched. CDR1 and CDR2 (germline): MNHEY, SVGEGT. The CDR3 region has the DNA TGTGCCAGCAGTCTAGCGGGAGAGCAGTACTTC. Residues: CASSLAGEQYF.

The chain carries TRBV29-1 and TRBJ1-2; D is uncertain. The V end was cut by 3 bases, the J end by 0 bases, with 23 bases between. CDR1 and CDR2 from the germline V gene are SQVTM and ANQGSEA. The CDR3 consists of 18 residues. CDR3 DNA sequence: TGCAGCGTTGATAGAGTGGCTATATTCTTATGTGCTAACTATGGCTACACCTTC. This encodes CSVDRVAIFLCANYGYTF.